What follows are 3 T cell receptor beta chains derived from one specimen sequenced in a study of cytotoxic CD8 clonotypes in ibrutinib-treated CLL. Here immunoSEQ multiplex PCR was the method, and the copy in TCRdb shows in-frame clones only, minus some. The table has roughly 130,000 clones, over 60% seen once. Source: PBMCs, taken after 12 months of ibrutinib treatment. The receptors derive from a human donor with chronic lymphocytic leukemia.

This clone has just a few counts. The chain couples TRBV7-9 to TRBJ1-2, with D tentatively TRBD1 (6 bases). Trimming took 2 bases from V and 2 from J, leaving 15 bases between them. Germline V gene lookup returns CDR1 SEHNR and CDR2 FQNEAQ (reference sequence). The CDR3 covers 16 residues. CDR3 loop: CASSLFVGTPNYGYTF. Here the CDR3 DNA reads TGTGCCAGCAGCTTATTCGTGGGGACACCGAACTATGGCTACACCTTC.

This chain uses TRBV27 with TRBJ2-1; D possibly uses TRBD1 or TRBD2 (6 bases each). Germline V gene lookup returns CDR1 MNHEY and CDR2 SMNVEV (reference sequence). This CDR3 has 16 residues. V shed 3 bases and J shed 6 bases, with 18 bases lying between them. CDR3 amino acids: CASSLRWLGGGNEQFF. The CDR3 region has the DNA TGTGCCAGCAGTTTGAGATGGCTAGGGGGAGGCAATGAGCAGTTCTTC.

V gene TRBV7-9 combines with J gene TRBJ2-5; no definite D call. The length of the CDR3 is 12 residues. CDR1 SEHNR and CDR2 FQNEAQ come from the germline V gene (reference sequence). Trimming removed 5 bases from V and 1 base from J, with 5 bases in between. The CDR3 sequence is CASSLPQETQYF. CDR3 nucleotide sequence: TGTGCCAGCAGCCTCCCCCAAGAGACCCAGTACTTC.